What follows are 13 T cell receptor beta chains derived from one specimen sequenced in a study of cytotoxic CD8 clonotypes in ibrutinib-treated CLL. Sequencing was performed with immunoSEQ multiplex PCR; in TCRdb, only in-frame clones are kept and a portion is missing. The data hold roughly 220,000 clones, with around 75% observed a single time. Material: PBMCs, obtained after 12 months of ibrutinib treatment. These receptors were obtained from a human donor with chronic lymphocytic leukemia.

This clone was counted once. V gene TRBV6-5 combines with J gene TRBJ1-2; the D gene is possibly TRBD1 (5 bases). Trimming shortened V by 2 bases and J by 4 bases, and 11 bases separated the two germline ends. Germline-derived CDR1 and CDR2 are MNHEY and SVGAGI. This CDR3 contains 14 residues. DNA of the CDR3: TGTGCCAGCAGTTACAGGGGTCTTATCTATGGCTACACCTTC. Its protein product is CASSYRGLIYGYTF.

About this clone: This specimen includes other DNA sequences encoding the same CDR3. The genes are TRBV7-8 and TRBJ2-1; a weak D match, TRBD1 (5 bases). This CDR3 comprises 16 residues. V lost 5 bases, J lost 0 bases, and 14 bases lay in between. Germline loops: CDR1 SGHVS, CDR2 FQNEAQ. The CDR3 region is CASSVLQVSSYNEQFF. As DNA, the CDR3 is TGTGCCAGCAGCGTTCTACAGGTTAGCTCCTACAATGAGCAGTTCTTC.

The CDR3 nucleotides are TGTGCCAGCAGCCAAGGTTCGACAGCAACTAATGAAAAACTGTTTTTT. It yields the protein CASSQGSTATNEKLFF. The chain links TRBV4-2 to TRBJ1-4; possible D gene TRBD1, 5 bases. Germline V gene data show CDR1 as LGHNA and CDR2 as YNFKEQ. The V gene lost 1 base and the J gene lost 0 bases, with 9 bases spanning the gap. The CDR3 loop spans 16 amino acids.

The chain links TRBV4-1 to TRBJ2-3; the match to TRBD2 covers 12 bases. The CDR3 covers 20 residues. With 0 bases clipped from V and 0 bases from J, the junction kept 10 bases outside the gene matches. The germline gives CDR1 MGHRA, CDR2 YSYEKL. CDR3 sequence: CASSQEAVGTSGLSTDTQYF. CDR3 sequence (DNA): TGCGCCAGCAGCCAAGAGGCGGTCGGGACTAGCGGGCTAAGCACAGATACGCAGTATTTT.

The chain couples TRBV6-5 to TRBJ2-1; 12 bases agree with TRBD2. This CDR3 comprises 15 residues. CDR1 is MNHEY, CDR2 SVGAGI, per germline. V shed 2 bases, J shed 6 bases, and the junction held 2 bases outside the gene matches. The CDR3 loop is CASSYGTSGRNEQFF. The CDR3 coding sequence is TGTGCCAGCAGTTACGGGACTAGCGGGCGCAATGAGCAGTTCTTC.

V gene TRBV12-5 combines with J gene TRBJ2-5; D might be TRBD1 (5 bases). This CDR3 comprises 16 residues. Germline loops: CDR1 LGHNT, CDR2 FRNRAP. V was cut by 0 bases and J by 4 bases, with 15 bases left in between. The CDR3 here is CASGLVRQGFPETQYF. CDR3 coding DNA: TGTGCTAGTGGTTTGGTACGTCAGGGATTCCCAGAGACCCAGTACTTC.

V is TRBV6-5 and J is TRBJ1-1; D call uncertain. Germline assignment: CDR1 MNHEY and CDR2 SVGAGI. The length of the CDR3 is 11 residues. Trimming cost V 7 bases and J 2 bases, with 5 bases left between them. This CDR3 is CASIANTEAFF. DNA of the CDR3: TGTGCCAGCATAGCAAACACTGAAGCTTTCTTT.

The rearrangement links TRBV4-2 to TRBJ1-2; D might be TRBD1 (6 bases). The CDR3 is made up of 19 amino acids. Germline lookup yields CDR1 LGHNA and CDR2 YNFKEQ. Deletions cut 0 bases from V and 4 bases from J, with 24 bases between. DNA of the CDR3: TGTGCCAGCAGCCAAGATTATATCGTTTGGGACACAGATTTCTATGGCTACACCTTC. It yields the protein CASSQDYIVWDTDFYGYTF.

The chain uses TRBV9 and TRBJ2-7; unclear D gene. Germline values: CDR1 SGDLS, CDR2 YYNGEE. The CDR3 is 14 amino acids. V lost 0 bases to trimming and J lost 7 bases, with 14 bases between them. CDR3 nucleotide sequence: TGTGCCAGCAGCGTAGGTGGGGTGCCGCGGGAGCAGTACTTC. It translates to CASSVGGVPREQYF.

The chain couples TRBV7-2 to TRBJ1-5; the D is unclear. Germline CDR1 is SGHTA and CDR2 is FQGNSA. The CDR3 extends over 15 amino acids. V lost 2 bases to trimming and J lost 1 base, with 9 bases between them. The CDR3 spells CASSLNMFSNQPQHF. CDR3 nucleotide sequence: TGTGCCAGCAGCTTAAACATGTTCAGCAATCAGCCCCAGCATTTT.

The chain joins TRBV30 to TRBJ1-6; TRBD1 matches 10 bases. J was trimmed by 8 bases and V by 0 bases; bases with no gene match: 1. The CDR3 is 14 amino acids. CDR1 and CDR2 (germline): GTSNPN, SVGIG (reference sequence). CDR3 amino acids: CAWSVGTGDSPLHF. The CDR3 region has the DNA TGTGCCTGGAGTGTAGGGACAGGGGATTCACCCCTCCACTTT.

V and J are TRBV27 and TRBJ2-1; 8 bases line up with TRBD1. J gave up 5 bases and V 7 bases, and 4 bases lay outside the gene matches. The length of the CDR3 is 13 residues. The germline CDR1 and CDR2 sequences are MNHEY and SMNVEV (reference sequence). The CDR3 is CASNEQGDNEQFF. The DNA of the CDR3 is TGTGCCAGCAACGAACAGGGGGACAATGAGCAGTTCTTC.

This chain links TRBV27 with TRBJ1-1; the match to TRBD1 covers 7 bases. CDR1 is MNHEY, CDR2 SMNVEV, per germline (reference sequence). V was clipped by 4 bases and J by 1 base; unmatched bases: 15. The CDR3 runs to 18 residues. This chain's CDR3 is CASSSRQGWGYTNTEAFF. Here the CDR3 DNA reads TGTGCCAGCAGTTCCAGACAGGGATGGGGGTATACGAACACTGAAGCTTTCTTT.